This TCR beta chain came from a study of OX40 agonist ivuxolimab in advanced cancers. Study-wide background: Patients' therapy was ivuxolimab, an antibody that acts as an agonist of OX40 (CD134). Findings and limits, study-wide: Blood T cells, both CD4+ and CD8+, expanded clonally by week 6 at 0.1 to 3.0 mg/kg.

The assay was immunoSEQ multiplex PCR, and TCRdb's table has in-frame clones only and misses some. Of some 86,000 clones listed, about nine tenths were seen once; the top ten hold around 0.34%. Per the germline V gene, CDR1 is MNHEY and CDR2 is SMNVEV (reference sequence). The CDR3 runs 15 residues. Trimming took 4 bases from V and 8 from J, leaving 20 bases between them. Points on this clone: The antigen remains undetermined.

V usage is TRBV27 and J usage is TRBJ1-2; maybe TRBD1 (6 bases). Sample: CD4+ or CD8+ T cells sorted from blood, taken in a trial of the OX40 agonist ivuxolimab. This clonotype was obtained from an adult with an advanced solid tumor such as melanoma, head and neck, liver or kidney cancer. In DNA, the CDR3 is TGTGCCAGCAGTTCTCCCGACAGGCTGGGCTGGGGCTACACCTTC. Residues: CASSSPDRLGWGYTF.